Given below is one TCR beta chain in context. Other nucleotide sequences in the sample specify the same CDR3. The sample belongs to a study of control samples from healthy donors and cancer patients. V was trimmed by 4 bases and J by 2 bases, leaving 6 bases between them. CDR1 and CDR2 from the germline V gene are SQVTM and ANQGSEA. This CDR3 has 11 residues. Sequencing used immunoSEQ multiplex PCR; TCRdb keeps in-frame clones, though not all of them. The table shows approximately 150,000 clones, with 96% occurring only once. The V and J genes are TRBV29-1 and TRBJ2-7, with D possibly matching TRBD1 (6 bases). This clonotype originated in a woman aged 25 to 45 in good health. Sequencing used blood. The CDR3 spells CSVAGAYEQYF. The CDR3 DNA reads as TGCAGCGTTGCAGGGGCCTACGAGCAGTACTTC.